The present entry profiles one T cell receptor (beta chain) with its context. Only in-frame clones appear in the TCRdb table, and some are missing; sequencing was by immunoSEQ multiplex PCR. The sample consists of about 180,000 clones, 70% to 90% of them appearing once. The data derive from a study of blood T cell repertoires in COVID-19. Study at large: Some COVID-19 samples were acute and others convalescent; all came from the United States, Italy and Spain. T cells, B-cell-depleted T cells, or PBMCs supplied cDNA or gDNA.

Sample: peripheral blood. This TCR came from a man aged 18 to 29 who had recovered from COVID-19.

CDR3 region: CASSSDRKRPQQETQYF. The CDR3 bases are TGTGCCAGCAGCTCGGACCGAAAGCGGCCACAACAAGAGACCCAGTACTTC. The V call is TRBV11-2, the J call TRBJ2-5; possibly TRBD2 for D (5 bases). This CDR3 comprises 17 residues. V shed 4 bases and J shed 2 bases, with 20 bases lying between them. CDR1 SGHAT and CDR2 FQNNGV come from the germline V gene.